These 5 T cell receptor beta chains originate from one sample sequenced in a study of molecular identifiers for immune sequencing clone quantification. Via MiXCR, TCRdb re-called the PCR reads, giving one row per CDR3 protein. The sample includes tens of thousands of distinct CDR3 sequences, 15% to 20% of them seen just once. Material: naive CD8+ T cells from blood, with Jurkat cell RNA spiked in. Subset here: FACS-sorted CD8+CD4-CCR7+CD45RA+ naive T cells. The receptor set was obtained from a human donor in good health. Some libraries in this study had Jurkat cell RNA spiked in.

This clonotype occurred many times. J is TRBJ2-5 and V is TRBV12-3 or TRBV12-4, with D perhaps being TRBD1 or TRBD2 (5 bases each). Trimming stripped 8 bases from V and 1 base from J, with 8 bases between. CDR3 length: 12 amino acids. This CDR3 reads CASGGVQETQYF. In DNA form, the CDR3 reads TGTGCCAGCGGGGGAGTCCAAGAGACCCAGTACTTC.

The chain couples TRBV7-9 to TRBJ2-1, with TRBD2 matching 12 bases. The CDR3 has 17 residues. J gave up 7 bases and V 5 bases, and 12 bases lay outside the gene matches. CDR1 is SEHNR and CDR2 is FQNEAQ in the germline V gene (reference sequence). CDR3 residues: CASSKRVVTSGSNEQFF. The CDR3 DNA reads TGTGCCAGCAGCAAGAGGGTCGTGACTAGCGGGAGTAATGAGCAGTTCTTC.

In its sample, this clonotype was seen many times. This rearrangement joins TRBV11-2 to TRBJ2-2; 8 nucleotides agree with TRBD1. Germline CDR1 and CDR2: SGHAT and FQNNGV. The CDR3 spans 16 residues. J was trimmed by 0 bases and V by 3 bases; bases with no gene match: 3. CDR3 in DNA: TGTGCCAGCAGCTTCAGGACAGGGACGAACACCGGGGAGCTGTTTTTT. Its protein is CASSFRTGTNTGELFF.

This clonotype was detected many times. The rearrangement joins TRBV7-9 to TRBJ1-5, with a possible D match to TRBD1 (5 bases). V lost 1 base and J 6 bases, leaving 10 bases between the germline ends. Germline CDR1 reads SEHNR; CDR2 reads FQNEAQ (reference sequence). The CDR3 loop spans 14 amino acids. The CDR3 coding sequence is TGTGCCAGCAGCTTAGTCGGGGGTGGTCAGCCCCAGCATTTT. Its protein is CASSLVGGGQPQHF.

This clonotype has at least ten counts. V usage is TRBV12-3 or TRBV12-4 and J usage is TRBJ2-3; D gene ambiguous. This CDR3 has 15 residues. Deletions cut 5 bases from V and 0 bases from J, with 12 bases between. This chain's CDR3 is CASSILPDSTDTQYF. As DNA, the CDR3 is TGTGCCAGCAGTATCCTCCCGGACAGCACAGATACGCAGTATTTT.